The rows below give T cell receptor beta chains drawn from one sample of a study of shared clonotypes between healthy human individuals. Sequenced by immunoSEQ multiplex PCR; TCRdb stores in-frame clones only, minus some. The profile shows about 2.2 million clones, about 94% of them singletons. The specimen sequenced was naive CD8+ T cells from PBMCs. The receptors derive from a man aged 18 to 29 in good health. Some clones in this sample may be carry-over from other donors' samples. Each CDR3 is given with its conserved first and last residue. A D gene is named only where the DNA matches it firmly. Clone size is stated in some rows and not others, as once, few, many or a class when expanded.

.,TRBD1,TRBJ2-7,TRBV7-7,CASSIRQGPLYEQYF,TGTGCCAGCAGCATCCGACAGGGGCCCCTCTACGAGCAGTACTTC
.,TRBD1,TRBJ2-2,TRBV2,CASSSGQGVKAGELFF,TGTGCCAGCAGTTCGGGACAGGGTGTGAAAGCCGGGGAGCTGTTTTTT
.,.,TRBJ2-1,TRBV14,CASSQFSRDEQFF,TGTGCCAGCAGCCAATTTTCCCGAGATGAGCAGTTCTTC
.,TRBD1,TRBJ2-7,TRBV5-5,CASRDRFYEQYF,TGTGCCAGCAGGGACAGGTTTTACGAGCAGTACTTC
.,.,TRBJ1-1,TRBV6-5,CASTTGPGGTEAFF,TGTGCCAGCACTACTGGCCCCGGGGGCACTGAAGCTTTCTTT
once,.,TRBJ2-2,TRBV27,CASTFGNTGELFF,TGTGCCAGCACCTTTGGGAACACCGGGGAGCTGTTTTTT
.,TRBD1,TRBJ2-2,TRBV5-6,CASSYGTVNGELFF,TGTGCCAGCAGCTATGGGACAGTAAACGGGGAGCTGTTTTTT
.,.,TRBJ1-4,TRBV7-9,CASSARQDADEKLFF,TGTGCCAGCAGCGCTCGACAGGATGCAGATGAAAAACTGTTTTTT
.,TRBD1,TRBJ2-2,TRBV27,CASSYGTGGILGTGELFF,TGTGCCAGCAGTTACGGGACAGGGGGCATCCTGGGCACCGGGGAGCTGTTTTTT
.,.,TRBJ1-4,TRBV7-9,CASSPRAEKLFF,TGTGCCAGCAGCCCCCGTGCGGAAAAACTGTTTTTT
.,.,TRBJ1-6,TRBV25-1,CASSEYKGDGLHF,TGTGCCAGCAGTGAATATAAGGGAGATGGGCTCCACTTT
.,.,TRBJ2-2,TRBV9,CASSVNRAFPNTGELFF,TGTGCCAGCAGCGTAAACAGGGCATTTCCGAACACCGGGGAGCTGTTTTTT
.,.,TRBJ2-5,TRBV5-1,CASNYSPRYQETQYF,TGCGCCAGCAACTACTCCCCCAGGTACCAAGAGACCCAGTACTTC
.,.,TRBJ2-5,TRBV4-3,CASSQDLGEQETQYF,TGCGCCAGCAGCCAAGACTTAGGTGAGCAAGAGACCCAGTACTTC
.,TRBD2,TRBJ2-1,TRBV7-8,CASSLSTSGSVNEQFF,TGTGCCAGCAGCTTAAGTACTAGCGGGAGTGTAAATGAGCAGTTCTTC
.,TRBD2,TRBJ2-1,TRBV11-2,CASSFYSGAHSYNEQFF,TGTGCCAGCAGCTTTTATAGCGGGGCTCACTCCTACAATGAGCAGTTCTTC
.,TRBD2,TRBJ2-3,TRBV7-6,CASSFLFSGAFTDTQYF,TGTGCCAGCAGCTTTCTTTTTAGCGGGGCTTTCACAGATACGCAGTATTTT
.,TRBD1,TRBJ1-1,TRBV5-5,CASSEFPRGGNTEAFF,TGTGCCAGCAGTGAGTTCCCCAGGGGGGGGAACACTGAAGCTTTCTTT
.,TRBD2,TRBJ2-5,TRBV11-3,CASSQRSGEAQETQYF,TGTGCCAGCAGCCAAAGAAGCGGGGAGGCCCAAGAGACCCAGTACTTC
.,.,TRBJ2-5,TRBV19,CASSIGGRSETQYF,TGTGCCAGTAGTATAGGGGGCAGGTCCGAGACCCAGTACTTC
once,TRBD1,TRBJ2-4,TRBV27,CASGRTGLAKNIQYF,TGTGCCAGCGGGCGGACAGGACTAGCCAAAAACATTCAGTACTTC
.,.,TRBJ2-3,TRBV9,CASSGSGGGTDTQYF,TGTGCCAGCAGCGGAAGCGGCGGAGGCACAGATACGCAGTATTTT
.,TRBD1,TRBJ2-2,TRBV14,CASSHSRGRGTGELFF,TGTGCCAGCAGCCATTCCAGGGGGAGAGGGACCGGGGAGCTGTTTTTT
.,TRBD1,TRBJ2-7,TRBV9,CASSVGGRTGVYEQYF,TGTGCCAGCAGCGTAGGGGGAAGGACAGGGGTATACGAGCAGTACTTC
.,TRBD1,TRBJ1-1,TRBV19,CASSGTAANTEAFF,TGTGCCAGTAGCGGGACAGCCGCGAACACTGAAGCTTTCTTT
.,TRBD2,TRBJ2-7,TRBV13,CASSPGLASYEQYF,TGTGCCAGCAGCCCCGGACTAGCCTCCTACGAGCAGTACTTC
.,.,TRBJ2-7,TRBV15,CATSRDKDPDGTSYEQYF,TGTGCCACCAGCAGAGATAAGGATCCGGACGGGACCTCCTACGAGCAGTACTTC
.,.,TRBJ2-3,TRBV19,CASSIGAYTDTQYF,TGTGCCAGTAGTATCGGAGCCTACACAGATACGCAGTATTTT